This entry lists 27 T cell receptor beta chains sequenced from one sample in a study of early T cells in non-severe SARS-CoV-2 infection. TCRdb reanalysed the 5' RACE reads using MiXCR and keeps one entry per CDR3 protein. The sample lists 98,000 or so distinct CDR3 sequences; 11% were seen once. The sample consisted of whole blood. The receptor source for this set is an adult who was a healthcare worker with PCR-confirmed SARS-CoV-2 infection or an uninfected control (not recorded which).

Many counts were recorded for this clonotype. The chain employs TRBV7-2 and TRBJ2-5; TRBD1 or TRBD2 may be the D gene (5 bases each). The CDR3 contains 12 residues. The ends were cut back, 2 bases at V and 8 bases at J, with 9 bases in the middle. Germline values: CDR1 SGHTA, CDR2 FQGNSA. The CDR3 loop reads CASSLLRDTQYF. In DNA, the CDR3 is TGTGCCAGCAGCTTACTCCGGGACACCCAGTACTTC.

The V gene is TRBV5-1, the J gene TRBJ2-2, with D possibly being TRBD1 (5 bases). The CDR3 has 16 residues. With 4 bases removed from V and 4 bases from J, the gap between germline ends came to 17 bases. CDR1 and CDR2 (germline): SGHRS, YFSETQ. The CDR3 DNA reads TGCGCCAGCAGCCTAGTGCAGGGTATCGGCACCGGGGAGCTGTTTTTT. The encoded protein is CASSLVQGIGTGELFF.

The chain employs TRBV5-6 and TRBJ2-3, with 8 bases identical to TRBD1. Unmatched junction bases numbered 5, after V lost 4 bases and J lost 4 bases. Germline V gene lookup returns CDR1 SGHDT and CDR2 YYEEEE. The CDR3 length is 14 residues. CDR3 nucleotides: TGTGCCAGCAGCCCGGACAGGGTAGCAGATACGCAGTATTTT. Its protein is CASSPDRVADTQYF.

The CDR3 spells CASSSDLQSDTGELFF. CDR3 DNA: TGCGCCAGCAGCTCGGACCTCCAGTCGGACACCGGGGAGCTGTTTTTT. V gene TRBV5-1 combines with J gene TRBJ2-2; D remains unclear. This CDR3 contains 16 residues. Trimming removed 3 bases at V and 3 bases at J, with 15 bases between. The V gene's germline CDR1 is SGHRS and CDR2 YFSETQ.

This clonotype occurred many times. V usage is TRBV20-1 and J usage is TRBJ2-4, with 10 bases that match TRBD2. The CDR3 runs 14 residues. The V segment lost 5 bases and the J segment 3 bases; nucleotides outside the gene matches: 4. The V gene's germline CDR1 is DFQATT and CDR2 SNEGSKA (reference sequence). The CDR3 bases are TGCAGTGCTGTAAGGACTAGCGGCAAAAACATTCAGTACTTC. Its protein is CSAVRTSGKNIQYF.

To note about this clonotype: One base away lies a much larger clone, so this may be a sequencing read error. V and J are TRBV12-3 or TRBV12-4 and TRBJ2-7; possibly TRBD1 for D (6 bases). This CDR3 has 14 amino acids. The CDR3 loop is CASSLLARGYEQHF. The DNA for the CDR3 is TGTGCCAGCAGTTTACTAGCCAGGGGCTACGAGCAGCACTTC.

This clonotype was seen a few times. The V gene is TRBV18, the J gene TRBJ2-7; no reliable D call. V was clipped by 2 bases and J by 3 bases, with 8 bases between them. The length of the CDR3 is 13 residues. The germline V gene encodes CDR1 KGHSH and CDR2 LQKENI. CDR3 protein: CASSPGRLYEQYF. The CDR3 DNA reads TGTGCCAGCTCACCAGGTCGGCTCTACGAGCAGTACTTC.

This clonotype has a count of ten or more. V is TRBV27 and J is TRBJ1-1; D is uncertain. CDR3 length: 15 amino acids. Germline values: CDR1 MNHEY, CDR2 SMNVEV (reference sequence). Trimming removed 4 bases from V and 5 bases from J, with 17 bases in between. As DNA, the CDR3 is TGTGCCAGCAGTTCCGACACGGTACTGAGGACTGAAGCTTTCTTT. Amino acid sequence: CASSSDTVLRTEAFF.

The chain links TRBV5-1 to TRBJ1-1, with 11 bases matching TRBD1. Unmatched junction bases numbered 6, after V lost 4 bases and J lost 4 bases. Germline CDR1 and CDR2: SGHRS and YFSETQ. This CDR3 has 15 residues. This CDR3 is CASSRTGGDGTEAFF. DNA of the CDR3: TGCGCCAGCAGCAGGACAGGGGGCGACGGCACTGAAGCTTTCTTT. Full variable domain (rest looked up from reference TRBV5-1 and TRBJ1-1): KAGVTQTPRYLIKTRGQQVTLSCSPISGHRSVSWYQQTPGQGLQFLFEYFSETQRNKGNFPGRFSGRQFSNSRSEMNVSTLELGDSALYLCASSRTGGDGTEAFFGQGTRLTVV.

This clonotype was picked up a small number of times. This sequence joins TRBV29-1 and TRBJ1-2, with a possible D match to TRBD1 (6 bases). The germline V gene has CDR1 SQVTM and CDR2 ANQGSEA. This CDR3 contains 14 residues. V lost 7 bases and J lost 4, with 19 bases in between. The CDR3 is CSGALRDTSYGYTF. In DNA, the CDR3 is TGCAGCGGGGCCCTCCGGGACACAAGCTATGGCTACACCTTC.

The chain couples TRBV6-1 to TRBJ2-6, with 10 bases matching TRBD1. Germline V gene lookup returns CDR1 MNHNS and CDR2 SASEGT. There are 17 residues in the CDR3. Trimming took 5 bases from V and 0 from J; bases not matched to a gene: 4. In DNA form, the CDR3 reads TGTGCCAGCAGTAGACAGGGGGCCTACTCTGGGGCCAACGTCCTGACTTTC. It is translated as CASSRQGAYSGANVLTF.

This clonotype was seen repeatedly, ten times or more. This chain joins TRBV5-1 and TRBJ2-6; D is possibly TRBD1 (6 bases). From germline, CDR1 is SGHRS and CDR2 YFSETQ. This CDR3 is 19 amino acids long. Trimming pared 4 bases from V and 8 bases from J, leaving 28 bases between. The CDR3 loop is CASSQTTGTLSLGTNVLTF. CDR3 coding DNA: TGCGCCAGCAGCCAGACCACAGGGACCCTATCTCTGGGGACCAACGTCCTGACTTTC.

At least ten counts were recorded for this clonotype. The rearrangement joins TRBV3-1 to TRBJ2-4; D remains unclear. Trimming shortened V by 5 bases and J by 8 bases, and 13 bases separated the two germline ends. Germline V CDR1 and CDR2: LGHDT, YNNKEL (reference sequence). This CDR3 region has 13 residues. This CDR3 is CASSYGPVDIQYF. The CDR3 DNA is TGTGCCAGCAGCTACGGGCCAGTGGACATTCAGTACTTC.

The rearrangement joins TRBV7-3 to TRBJ1-1, with 7 bases fitting TRBD1. Losses at the gene ends were 5 bases for V and 4 bases for J; bases not matched to a gene: 10. CDR1 is SGHTA and CDR2 is FQGTGA in the germline V gene. The CDR3 is 15 amino acids. The CDR3 region has the DNA TGTGCCAGCAGCCCCCTAGGGACAGTTGGCACTGAAGCTTTCTTT. It translates to CASSPLGTVGTEAFF.

This clonotype occurred many times. The chain carries TRBV2 and TRBJ1-2; perhaps TRBD1 as D (6 bases). V dropped 7 bases and J dropped 4 bases, with 13 bases sitting between them. The CDR3 covers 13 residues. Germline V gives CDR1 SNHLY, CDR2 FYNNEI. The CDR3 reads CASTPRGLYGYTF. For the CDR3, the DNA is TGTGCCAGCACCCCCAGGGGCCTCTATGGCTACACCTTC.

This clonotype showed up just a few times. The J gene is TRBJ1-4, the V gene TRBV28; weak D call: TRBD1 (5 bases). V shed 7 bases and J shed 8 bases, with 17 bases lying between them. The germline V gene encodes CDR1 MDHEN and CDR2 SYDVKM. This CDR3 region has 14 residues. CDR3 nucleotide sequence: TGTGCCAGCACCCTCGGGGGAAGAGAAGAAAAACTGTTTTTT. Encoded protein: CASTLGGREEKLFF.

This clonotype was detected ten times or more. This rearrangement joins TRBV2 to TRBJ2-7, with 9 bases aligning to TRBD2. The CDR3 covers 15 residues. With 2 bases clipped from V and 1 base from J, the junction kept 3 bases outside the gene matches. Germline V gene lookup returns CDR1 SNHLY and CDR2 FYNNEI. The CDR3 DNA follows: TGTGCCAGCAGTGAATCGGGACTAGCTTCCTACGAGCAGTACTTC. The encoded protein is CASSESGLASYEQYF.

This clonotype occurred a few times. This rearrangement joins TRBV4-1 to TRBJ2-1; no clear D gene. Germline loops: CDR1 MGHRA, CDR2 YSYEKL. This CDR3 contains 12 residues. V was pared by 0 bases and J by 10 bases, with 7 bases between. The chain's CDR3 is CASSQEGREQFF. CDR3 coding DNA: TGCGCCAGCAGCCAAGAAGGCCGGGAGCAGTTCTTC.

In its sample, this clonotype was seen many times. V gene TRBV14 combines with J gene TRBJ2-3; TRBD2 might be the D (6 bases). Trimming shortened V by 4 bases and J by 1 base, and 12 bases separated the two germline ends. CDR1 is SGHDN, CDR2 FVKESK, per germline. The CDR3 has 15 amino acids. CDR3: CASSLTRGGTDTQYF. As DNA, the CDR3 is TGTGCCAGCAGCCTCACGCGGGGCGGCACAGATACGCAGTATTTT.

The genes are TRBV7-9 and TRBJ2-3; TRBD2 matches at 9 bases. Looked up from germline, CDR1 is SEHNR and CDR2 is FQNEAQ (reference sequence). Unmatched junction bases numbered 5, after V lost 3 bases and J lost 4 bases. This CDR3 region has 15 residues. The CDR3 here is CASSLDSGGADTQYF. In nucleotides, the CDR3 is TGTGCCAGCAGCTTGGATAGCGGGGGAGCAGATACGCAGTATTTT.

This clonotype was found many times. The J gene is TRBJ1-1, the V gene TRBV6-5, with D hard to call. The length of the CDR3 is 13 residues. Germline V gene data show CDR1 as MNHEY and CDR2 as SVGAGI. V lost 6 bases and J 0 bases, leaving 8 bases between the germline ends. The CDR3, as DNA: TGTGCCAGCAGCCTGATCATGAACACTGAAGCTTTCTTT. Its translation: CASSLIMNTEAFF.

The chain links TRBV7-2 to TRBJ1-2, with TRBD1 identical over 11 bases. J was trimmed by 4 bases and V by 5 bases; bases with no gene match: 9. CDR1 and CDR2 from the germline V gene are SGHTA and FQGNSA. This CDR3 has 16 residues. CDR3 amino acids: CASSLTDRGLSYGYTF. The CDR3 nucleotides are TGTGCCAGCAGCCTTACGGACAGGGGGCTCAGCTATGGCTACACCTTC.

This clonotype showed up just a few times. The chain recombines TRBV4-1 with TRBJ1-4; 7 nucleotides agree with TRBD1. V lost 4 bases to trimming and J lost 4 bases; unmatched junction nucleotides: 21. Germline CDR1 reads MGHRA; CDR2 reads YSYEKL. This CDR3 contains 20 residues. CDR3 nucleotide sequence: TGCGCCAGCAGCCGTTTCAAACCGGACAGGCTCTCCCGGGGTAATGAAAAACTGTTTTTT. Amino acid sequence: CASSRFKPDRLSRGNEKLFF.

The rearrangement uses TRBV18 and TRBJ1-4; D gene ambiguous. Trimming left V 0 bases short and J 0 bases short, with 5 bases between. This CDR3 has 15 amino acids. Germline-derived CDR1 and CDR2 are KGHSH and LQKENI. The CDR3 reads CASSPPAATNEKLFF. DNA for the CDR3: TGTGCCAGCTCACCACCTGCAGCAACTAATGAAAAACTGTTTTTT.

The chain has TRBV6-5 and TRBJ2-2, with 7 bases aligning to TRBD1. With V trimmed by 4 bases and J by 6 bases, 5 bases remained unmatched. CDR1 is MNHEY and CDR2 is SVGAGI in the germline V gene. The CDR3 runs to 14 residues. The CDR3 coding sequence is TGTGCCAGCAGTTCGACAGGGATATCCGGGGAGCTGTTTTTT. Encoded protein: CASSSTGISGELFF.

This rearrangement joins TRBV20-1 to TRBJ2-3; 10 bases map to TRBD2. The CDR3 runs 16 residues. Per germline, CDR1 DFQATT and CDR2 SNEGSKA (reference sequence). Losses at the gene ends were 1 base for V and 3 bases for J; bases not matched to a gene: 7. DNA for the CDR3: TGCAGTGCTAGAGCTCTAGGACTAGCGGAAACAGATACGCAGTATTTT. Translated: CSARALGLAETDTQYF.

This sequence joins TRBV5-1 and TRBJ2-7; D is unclear. CDR3 length equals 12 residues. Trimming took 0 bases from V and 6 from J, leaving 7 bases between them. CDR1 is SGHRS, CDR2 YFSETQ, per germline. The CDR3 protein is CASSLETREQYF. The CDR3 DNA follows: TGCGCCAGCAGCTTGGAGACCCGCGAGCAGTACTTC.